This TCR beta chain was found in a study of human T cells and chemical hapten exposure. About the study: Slight volume differences across pooled libraries mainly accounted for varying per-sample TCR yields. General study results and limits: TCRs at a frequency above 1 in 1000 stayed unchanged with DPC sensitization.

The study's library attached unique molecular identifiers to single cDNA molecules. Study processing details: Sample-level TCR yields exhibited a median of approximately 96,000, with a range of about 23,224 to 700,000. TCRdb analysed the RACE reads with MiXCR anew, one entry per CDR3 protein. The V and J calls were not made by the authors but by TCRdb's processing. This table has 70,000 to 95,000 distinct CDR3 sequences, about 8.6% appearing once. Time point of the sample: healthy volunteer bleed at 6 weeks. Whole blood, unfractionated, served as the material for total RNA extraction. V gave up 0 bases and J gave up 1 base; unmatched junction bases: 11. Germline CDR1 is DFQATT and CDR2 is SNEGSKA (reference sequence). The CDR3 loop spans 17 amino acids. In its sample, this clonotype was seen a few times. No antigen is known for it.

This TCR was sampled from a female donor in good health. Some clones in this sample may be carry-over from other donors' samples. The sample comprised whole blood. The rearrangement uses TRBV20-1 and TRBJ1-2, with 7 positions matching TRBD1. The CDR3 DNA reads as TGCAGTGCTAGAGATATGGACAGGATCCCTAGTAACTATGGCTACACCTTC. Translated: CSARDMDRIPSNYGYTF.